The rows below give T cell receptor beta chains drawn from one sample of a study of T-cell memory formation after mild COVID-19. TCRdb independently ran MiXCR on the 5' RACE reads; one entry per CDR3 protein. The data contain 250,000 to 300,000 distinct CDR3 sequences, roughly 17% of them singletons. Sequenced input: PBMCs or a T cell subset sorted from them (not recorded which). The receptors shown here come from a man between 18 and 35 years old who had mild COVID-19 (a few samples of this study predate the infection). Cell type and time point are not known. Each CDR3 is given with its conserved first and last residue. The D gene is left open where the match is weak. A row's size may be missing; if present it is once, few, many or a size class.

V gene	CDR3 length	D gene	J gene	clone size	CDR3 protein
TRBV20-1	12	.	TRBJ2-5	few	CSASTEQETQYF
TRBV19	16	.	TRBJ1-1	few	CASCLVASGENTEAFF
TRBV7-2	17	TRBD2	TRBJ2-3	.	CASSLVAAGAGADTQYF
TRBV28	14	.	TRBJ1-1	many	CASSLARGDTEAFF
TRBV3-1	14	.	TRBJ1-4	.	CASSPRARGEKLFF
TRBV25-1	15	.	TRBJ2-7	many	CASSEDSGRPYEQYF
TRBV3-1	11	.	TRBJ1-1	few	CASSLRTRAFF
TRBV14	16	TRBD1	TRBJ2-7	.	CASSHHSGTGGREQYF
TRBV7-9	14	.	TRBJ1-1	few	CASSLDRGSAEAFF
TRBV12-3/TRBV12-4	11	.	TRBJ1-2	.	CASSYTTGYTF
TRBV28	14	.	TRBJ2-3	few	CASSYIADTDTQYF
TRBV9	16	TRBD2	TRBJ2-3	few	CASSVAMAGGRDTQYF
TRBV4-3	15	.	TRBJ2-3	.	CASSQDLASTDPQYF
TRBV20-1	12	.	TRBJ1-6	.	CSARALSSPLHF
TRBV5-1	14	.	TRBJ1-2	many	CASSLSGYGQGYTF
TRBV11-1	13	TRBD2	TRBJ2-3	few	CADLAGVTDTQYF
TRBV5-1	17	TRBD1	TRBJ2-1	.	CASSLETGGSAYNEQFF
TRBV19	12	.	TRBJ1-1	few	CASSFGYTEAFF
TRBV20-1	11	.	TRBJ2-1	many	CSARANNEQFF
TRBV20-1	14	.	TRBJ2-3	many	CSARYSLGTDTQYF
TRBV20-1	14	.	TRBJ2-5	.	CSAILASAEETQYF
TRBV4-3	14	.	TRBJ2-5	.	CASSQEGGGKTQYF
TRBV7-8	13	TRBD1	TRBJ2-7	.	CASTGDRVYEQYF
TRBV9	16	TRBD2	TRBJ2-2	few	CASSVLAGGNTGELFF
TRBV7-8	16	.	TRBJ2-3	.	CASSLAVAASTDTQYF
TRBV28	18	.	TRBJ2-2	.	CASSLRRDSGGNTGELFF
TRBV7-8	15	.	TRBJ1-2	few	CASSLAPGEGYGYTF
TRBV27	12	.	TRBJ2-3	few	CASTGPARTQYF
TRBV19	13	.	TRBJ2-1	.	CASSIGRAGEQFF
TRBV29-1	17	.	TRBJ2-3	few	CSVARSMDSIYSDTQYF
TRBV5-1	15	.	TRBJ1-1	few	CASSYAYGRNTEAFF
TRBV10-3	13	.	TRBJ2-5	few	CAISGVVGETQYF
TRBV6-2/TRBV6-3	13	TRBD1	TRBJ1-2	.	CASTVTGGYGYTF
TRBV6-5	15	TRBD1	TRBJ1-1	.	CASSYRGGIGTEAFF
TRBV7-8	12	.	TRBJ2-2	many	CASSSDTGELFF
TRBV19	13	.	TRBJ1-4	.	CASSSRRNEKLFF
TRBV7-9	13	TRBD1	TRBJ1-3	.	CASSLNRGHTIYF
TRBV4-3	15	TRBD2	TRBJ2-5	.	CASSQVISGEETQYF
TRBV2	13	.	TRBJ1-5	.	CASNRVSNQPQHF
TRBV29-1	12	.	TRBJ2-7	few	CSVGGGRGKQYF
TRBV27	13	TRBD1	TRBJ2-5	.	CASSRGPQETQYF
TRBV18	13	.	TRBJ1-2	.	CASSQTVNYGYTF
TRBV7-9	17	.	TRBJ2-2	.	CASSFVEGEQETGELFF